Listed below are T cell receptor beta chains from one sample, sequenced in a study of cytomegalovirus exposure and HLA in healthy donors. Sequencing used immunoSEQ multiplex PCR; TCRdb keeps in-frame clones, though not all of them. The repertoire holds more than 300,000 clones, with 86% as singletons. The sample was PBMCs. The receptors stem from a woman aged 18 to 35 in good health and CMV-seronegative. Each CDR3 is given with its conserved first and last residue. The D gene is left open where the match is weak. Clone size, where shown, is once, few, many, or a class for clones that have expanded.

V	J	D	size	CDR3	DNA
TRBV7-2	TRBJ2-7	TRBD2	once	CASSLGTTSYEQYF	TGTGCCAGCAGCCTCGGGACTACCTCCTACGAGCAGTACTTC
TRBV7-9	TRBJ2-1	.	.	CASSPSSDNEQFF	TGTGCCAGCAGCCCGTCTAGCGACAATGAGCAGTTCTTC
TRBV18	TRBJ2-5	.	.	CASSPISPGETQYF	TGTGCCAGCTCACCAATCTCCCCAGGGGAGACCCAGTACTTC
TRBV9	TRBJ2-3	TRBD2	.	CASSATSGTSTDTQYF	TGTGCCAGCAGCGCCACTAGCGGTACTAGCACAGATACGCAGTATTTT
TRBV4-3	TRBJ2-1	.	.	CASSQSAGSNNEQFF	TGCGCCAGCAGCCAATCGGCGGGTTCCAACAATGAGCAGTTCTTC
TRBV19	TRBJ2-1	TRBD2	.	CASSIKREVYNEQFF	TGTGCCAGTAGTATTAAGCGGGAGGTTTACAATGAGCAGTTCTTC
TRBV4-3	TRBJ2-7	.	.	CASSETKDTYPYEQYF	TGCGCCAGCAGCGAAACAAAGGACACCTACCCCTACGAGCAGTACTTC
TRBV29-1	TRBJ2-3	TRBD2	.	CSVERLGTSDDTDTQYF	TGCAGCGTCGAACGATTAGGGACTAGCGATGACACAGATACGCAGTATTTT
TRBV7-6	TRBJ2-7	.	.	CASSLVAAEIYEQYF	TGTGCCAGCAGCTTAGTTGCGGCAGAGATCTACGAGCAGTACTTC
TRBV4-3	TRBJ2-1	.	.	CASSQDIETNRFF	TGCGCCAGCAGCCAAGATATCGAGACTAATCGGTTCTTC
TRBV5-1	TRBJ1-1	TRBD1	.	CASSQKTGGAPTEAFF	TGCGCCAGCAGCCAAAAGACAGGGGGCGCCCCCACTGAAGCTTTCTTT
TRBV10-3	TRBJ2-7	TRBD2	.	CAISEFGGRSYEQYF	TGTGCCATCAGTGAGTTCGGGGGGAGGTCCTACGAGCAGTACTTC
TRBV7-9	TRBJ2-5	.	.	CASSFSEREETQYF	TGTGCCAGCAGCTTTTCCGAGCGGGAAGAGACCCAGTACTTC
TRBV12-5	TRBJ2-1	TRBD1	once	CASGLPGTGTLDEQFF	TGTGCTAGTGGTTTACCCGGGACAGGGACTTTGGATGAGCAGTTCTTC
TRBV29-1	TRBJ2-1	.	.	CSVDPTRSEQFF	TGCAGCGTTGACCCGACTAGGAGTGAGCAGTTCTTC
TRBV2	TRBJ2-7	.	.	CATGGSPYEQYF	TGTGCCACCGGTGGGAGTCCCTACGAGCAGTACTTC
TRBV5-6	TRBJ2-7	TRBD1	once	CASSRDSTYEQYF	TGTGCCAGCAGCCGGGACAGTACCTACGAGCAGTACTTC
TRBV10-3	TRBJ2-7	.	.	CAIRGGGTSPYEQYF	TGTGCCATCAGGGGGGGAGGAACCTCACCCTACGAGCAGTACTTC
TRBV9	TRBJ2-1	.	.	CASSVLFGQFF	TGTGCCAGCAGCGTTCTATTTGGGCAGTTCTTC
TRBV11-2	TRBJ2-7	TRBD2	few	CASSLVVGGPYEQYF	TGTGCCAGCAGCTTAGTTGTGGGAGGGCCATACGAGCAGTACTTC
TRBV2	TRBJ2-3	.	.	CASQVDTQYF	TGTGCCAGCCAGGTAGATACGCAGTATTTT
TRBV7-9	TRBJ2-7	TRBD1	.	CASSAGQGVYEQYF	TGTGCCAGCAGCGCCGGACAGGGTGTCTACGAGCAGTACTTC
TRBV13	TRBJ2-7	.	.	CASSLDLLSEQYF	TGTGCCAGCAGCTTAGACCTCCTATCCGAGCAGTACTTC
TRBV28	TRBJ1-4	.	.	CASSFDSTNEKLFF	TGTGCCAGCAGTTTTGACAGTACTAATGAAAAACTGTTTTTT
TRBV18	TRBJ2-1	TRBD2	.	CASSSEGGRWNEQFF	TGTGCCAGCTCATCGGAAGGCGGGAGGTGGAATGAGCAGTTCTTC
TRBV28	TRBJ1-4	TRBD1	.	CASGQGPTNEKLFF	TGTGCCAGCGGACAGGGGCCAACTAATGAAAAACTGTTTTTT
TRBV7-2	TRBJ2-7	.	.	CASSKAAAAPLTYEQYF	TGTGCCAGCAGCAAGGCCGCAGCGGCCCCTTTGACTTACGAGCAGTACTTC
TRBV2	TRBJ2-7	.	.	CASSEPPPEQYF	TGTGCCAGCAGCGAGCCCCCGCCCGAGCAGTACTTC
TRBV4-3	TRBJ2-7	TRBD2	.	CASSANRGLAGHEQYF	TGCGCCAGCAGCGCAAACAGGGGACTAGCGGGCCACGAGCAGTACTTC
TRBV6-1	TRBJ2-2	.	.	CASNSQGGELFF	TGTGCCAGCAATTCCCAGGGGGGGGAGCTGTTTTTT
TRBV18	TRBJ1-2	.	.	CASSLTGDYGYTF	TGTGCCAGCTCACTTACAGGAGACTATGGCTACACCTTC
TRBV27	TRBJ2-3	TRBD2	.	CASWKMSGGEYF	TGTGCCAGCTGGAAAATGAGTGGGGGGGAGTATTTT
TRBV4-3	TRBJ2-7	TRBD1	many	CASSQVQGVGEQYF	TGCGCCAGCAGCCAAGTTCAGGGGGTAGGGGAGCAGTACTTC
TRBV11-2	TRBJ1-2	.	.	CASGRANYGYTF	TGTGCCTCCGGTCGAGCTAACTATGGCTACACCTTC
TRBV11-2	TRBJ2-7	TRBD1	.	CASSLGTGEVYEQYF	TGTGCCAGCAGCCTGGGGACAGGGGAGGTGTACGAGCAGTACTTC
TRBV7-2	TRBJ2-2	.	.	CASSWDLGELFF	TGTGCCAGCAGCTGGGACTTAGGGGAGCTGTTTTTT
TRBV5-4	TRBJ1-1	TRBD1	once	CASSGQGAARTEAFF	TGTGCCAGCAGCGGGCAGGGGGCGGCCAGGACTGAAGCTTTCTTT
TRBV5-6	TRBJ2-7	TRBD2	.	CASSLGLAAVEQYF	TGTGCCAGCAGCTTGGGACTAGCGGCCGTCGAGCAGTACTTC
TRBV28	TRBJ2-3	TRBD1	.	CASSRGQGTDTQYF	TGTGCCAGCAGTCGGGGACAGGGCACAGATACGCAGTATTTT
TRBV5-4	TRBJ2-3	.	.	CASSRTRRRPDTQYF	TGTGCCAGCAGCCGCACGAGGCGACGCCCAGATACGCAGTATTTT
TRBV28	TRBJ2-5	TRBD2	.	CASSLGRLAGGYF	TGTGCCAGCAGTTTAGGGAGACTAGCGGGAGGGTACTTC
TRBV6-1	TRBJ1-1	TRBD1	.	CASSEGTGATEAFF	TGTGCCAGCAGTGAGGGGACAGGGGCTACTGAAGCTTTCTTT
TRBV15	TRBJ2-1	.	.	CATSSGSSTKFF	TGTGCCACCAGCAGCGGGAGTTCCACAAAATTCTTC
TRBV7-2	TRBJ2-7	.	once	CAIPRQTYLSYEQYF	TGTGCCATACCGAGACAGACCTACCTCTCCTACGAGCAGTACTTC
TRBV28	TRBJ1-1	.	.	CASNLQGYGTEAFF	TGTGCCAGCAACCTACAGGGATATGGGACTGAAGCTTTCTTT